The 10 T cell receptor beta chains given below trace back to one sample, sequenced in a study of CD8 T cells in ankylosing spondylitis (dated 2017 in TCRdb). Results and caveats for the whole study, not just this receptor: Blood from ankylosing spondylitis patients appeared to be characterized by a TCR beta motif made up of eight highly homologous amino acid variants.

These receptors' antigens are unknown. Library method: 5' RACE. TCRdb names Illumina HiSeq 2500 as the instrument used. Through fastp at Q25 and MiXCR, TCRdb rebuilt clones from the public reads, retaining in-frame beta chains. Identical CDR3 proteins give one entry, which carries the most common genes and DNA. Within this sample are over 600,000 distinct CDR3 sequences, with about 20% of them counted one time only. The leading ten clones occupy approximately 18% of the sample. Source material: blood, either unsorted or a sorted T cell fraction (not recorded which). These receptors were collected from a male donor with ankylosing spondylitis.

This clonotype came up a few times. The V and J genes are TRBV7-8 and TRBJ2-3; D is perhaps TRBD1 (6 bases). There are 16 residues in the CDR3. V was clipped by 0 bases and J by 4 bases, with 14 bases between them. Germline CDR1 SGHVS, CDR2 FQNEAQ. This chain's CDR3 is CASSLAGGRGADTQYF. The CDR3, as DNA: TGTGCCAGCAGCTTAGCAGGGGGTAGAGGTGCAGATACGCAGTATTTT.

The rearrangement links TRBV7-9 to TRBJ2-7; perhaps TRBD1 as D (6 bases). V dropped 3 bases and J dropped 5 bases, with 14 bases sitting between them. In germline, CDR1 is SEHNR, CDR2 FQNEAQ (reference sequence). The length of the CDR3 is 14 residues. DNA of the CDR3: TGTGCCAGCAGCTTCCAACAGGGTTTCCACGAGCAGTACTTC. Translated, it gives CASSFQQGFHEQYF.

This chain links TRBV27 with TRBJ2-7; TRBD2 aligns across 9 bases. V was pared by 0 bases and J by 1 base, with 1 base of the junction left unmatched. The CDR3 contains 15 residues. Germline CDR1 reads MNHEY; CDR2 reads SMNVEV (reference sequence). CDR3 coding DNA: TGTGCCAGCAGTTTATCGGGACTAGCTTCCTACGAGCAGTACTTC. Translated: CASSLSGLASYEQYF.

The rearrangement uses TRBV12-3 or TRBV12-4 and TRBJ2-1, with 9 bases matching TRBD2. CDR3 size: 14 residues. The ends lost 5 bases at V and 6 bases at J; junction bases unmatched: 5. The CDR3 bases are TGTGCCAGCAGTCCCGGGACTAGCAGCAATGAGCAGTTCTTC. Translation: CASSPGTSSNEQFF.

The table lists this clonotype with a few counts. The chain joins TRBV7-9 to TRBJ1-2; maybe TRBD1 (6 bases). With 0 bases removed from V and 0 bases from J, the gap between germline ends came to 11 bases. Germline assignment: CDR1 SEHNR and CDR2 FQNEAQ (reference sequence). The length of the CDR3 is 16 residues. CDR3 DNA: TGTGCCAGCAGCTTAGCGGCGGGACACCCTAACTATGGCTACACCTTC. Protein sequence: CASSLAAGHPNYGYTF.

This clonotype has a handful of counts. The rearrangement joins TRBV20-1 to TRBJ2-1; the D is unclear. V was clipped by 0 bases and J by 6 bases, with 12 bases between them. Per the germline V gene, CDR1 is DFQATT and CDR2 is SNEGSKA (reference sequence). This CDR3 has 14 residues. DNA of the CDR3: TGCAGTGCTAGAGAGTCAGCATTCCTCAATGAGCAGTTCTTC. Translating it yields CSARESAFLNEQFF.

V gene TRBV5-1 combines with J gene TRBJ1-1, with D hard to call. V was trimmed by 0 bases and J by 4 bases, leaving 13 bases between them. The CDR3 sequence is 15 residues long. Germline CDR1 SGHRS, CDR2 YFSETQ. The CDR3 sequence: CASSLDADLGTEAFF. The CDR3 DNA reads TGCGCCAGCAGCTTGGATGCGGACCTGGGCACTGAAGCTTTCTTT. The entire variable domain, with the rest obtained from reference TRBV5-1 and TRBJ1-1, is as follows: KAGVTQTPRYLIKTRGQQVTLSCSPISGHRSVSWYQQTPGQGLQFLFEYFSETQRNKGNFPGRFSGRQFSNSRSEMNVSTLELGDSALYLCASSLDADLGTEAFFGQGTRLTVV.

This clonotype has only a few counts. V usage is TRBV10-3 and J usage is TRBJ2-7; possibly TRBD2 for D (6 bases). V was trimmed by 6 bases and J by 7 bases, leaving 16 bases between them. Germline V gene data show CDR1 as ENHRY and CDR2 as SYGVKD. The CDR3 has 13 residues. CDR3 sequence reads: CAIRGEVGEEQYF. The CDR3 coding sequence is TGTGCCATCAGGGGGGAGGTAGGGGAAGAGCAGTACTTC.

This clonotype occurred a few times. V and J are TRBV6-5 and TRBJ1-1; TRBD1 aligns across 8 bases. This CDR3 is 11 amino acids long. With 5 bases clipped from V and 8 bases from J, the junction kept 1 base outside the gene matches. Germline V gene data show CDR1 as MNHEY and CDR2 as SVGAGI. As DNA, the CDR3 is TGTGCCAGCAGTCGACAGGGGGAAGCTTTCTTT. Translating gives CASSRQGEAFF.

This clonotype was picked up a small number of times. V and J are TRBV7-8 and TRBJ2-4; maybe TRBD2 (5 bases). The CDR3 has 14 amino acids. Trimming took off 2 bases at V and 7 bases at J, with 12 bases between the two ends. Germline loops: CDR1 SGHVS, CDR2 FQNEAQ. This chain's CDR3 is CASSLYEPGNIQYF. CDR3 nucleotide sequence: TGTGCCAGCAGCTTATACGAACCGGGGAACATTCAGTACTTC.